This T cell receptor (beta chain) comes out of a study of blood T cells in healthy people across ages. As concerns this clonotype: Antigen specificity is unknown.

General study results and limits: Naive and antigen-experienced cells were not separated, limiting conclusive comparison. It was found that TCR beta diversity correlated strongly with the percentage of naive T cells.

CDR3 size: 12 residues. Germline V CDR1 and CDR2: SGHAT, FQNNGV. Trimming shortened V by 4 bases and J by 10 bases, and 11 bases separated the two germline ends. Isolation yielded PBMCs, at least 6 million per sample, in every case. A second PCR of roughly 7 to 11 cycles used a sample-barcoded 5' primer and a J-beta primer mix. TCRdb analysed the 5' RACE reads with MiXCR anew, one entry per CDR3 protein. The table includes about 800,000 distinct CDR3 sequences, 58% detected once. The J gene is TRBJ2-1, the V gene TRBV11-2; D is ambiguous. Input material: blood. The clonotype comes from a man aged 30 to 45 in good health. CDR3 amino acids: CASSSSLREQFF. In nucleotides, the CDR3 is TGTGCCAGCAGCTCGTCCTTGAGGGAGCAGTTCTTC.